The 17 T cell receptor beta chains presented below share a single source sample, sequenced in a study of CD8+ T cells in alopecia areata. The treatment denotes: oral pan-JAK inhibitor, 5-10 mg twice daily. After isolation, RNA underwent reverse transcription to generate cDNA as the sequencing template. Method: immunoSEQ multiplex PCR; TCRdb's copy keeps in-frame clones and lacks some. The sample carries about 140,000 clones, about 56% recorded once. Source: CD8+ T cells sorted from blood, taken at week 4, from a patient treated with tofacitinib. The receptors were gathered from a human donor with alopecia areata.

CDR3 in amino acids: CASSQPTGARNQPQHF. The CDR3 DNA sequence: TGCGCCAGCAGCCAACCCACAGGGGCCCGCAATCAGCCCCAGCATTTT. V gene TRBV4-1 combines with J gene TRBJ1-5, with 7 bases that match TRBD1. Germline lookup yields CDR1 MGHRA and CDR2 YSYEKL. With V trimmed by 2 bases and J by 2 bases, 6 bases remained unmatched. The CDR3 totals 16 residues.

The V gene is TRBV5-1, the J gene TRBJ1-2; 9 positions agree with TRBD1. The CDR3 is made up of 14 amino acids. Trimming at V came to 3 bases and at J to 8 bases, leaving 8 bases not matched to a gene. Germline-derived CDR1 and CDR2 are SGHRS and YFSETQ. CDR3 region: CASSWMGQGDGYTF. The CDR3 DNA reads TGCGCCAGCAGCTGGATGGGACAGGGCGACGGCTACACCTTC.

V usage is TRBV29-1 and J usage is TRBJ1-2, with TRBD1 identical over 8 bases. Germline V gene data show CDR1 as SQVTM and CDR2 as ANQGSEA. The V and J ends lost 3 bases and 2 bases, in that order; junction bases with no gene match: 8. The CDR3 has 15 residues. The CDR3 coding sequence is TGCAGCGTTGAGGGGGGGACAGGAGGAAACTATGGCTACACCTTC. It encodes CSVEGGTGGNYGYTF.

The table lists this clone with a few counts. In nucleotides, the CDR3 is TGTGCCAGCAGCCGAGGAACAGGGGGTCCTCTCTCTGGGGCCAACGTCCTGACTTTC. Encoded protein: CASSRGTGGPLSGANVLTF. The gene calls are TRBV7-9 and TRBJ2-6; TRBD1 aligns across 8 bases. After removal of 5 bases from V and 0 bases from J, the junction contained 12 bases not matched to a gene. In germline, CDR1 is SEHNR, CDR2 FQNEAQ (reference sequence). The CDR3 extends over 19 amino acids.

J is TRBJ2-7 and V is TRBV23-1, with D perhaps TRBD2 (5 bases). TRBV23-1 qualifies as an ORF whose function is uncertain. The CDR3 consists of 18 residues. The V end was cut by 0 bases, the J end by 6 bases, with 24 bases between. CDR3 nucleotide sequence: TGCGCCAGCAGTCAATCGATACCCCGCCGGGCCCCCGGGATCGAGCAGTACTTC. It encodes CASSQSIPRRAPGIEQYF.

This clone was recorded a few times. This chain links TRBV29-1 with TRBJ2-5; tentative D call: TRBD2 (5 bases). Germline lookup yields CDR1 SQVTM and CDR2 ANQGSEA. The CDR3 spans 16 residues. V was shortened by 1 base and J by 1 base, with 16 bases between the two germline ends. The CDR3 spells CSVEGAAVGGQETQYF. The DNA for the CDR3 is TGCAGCGTTGAAGGGGCGGCAGTCGGAGGCCAAGAGACCCAGTACTTC. Combining the CDR3 with reference TRBV29-1 and TRBJ2-5 gives the whole variable domain SAVISQKPSRDICQRGTSLTIQCQVDSQVTMMFWYRQQPGQSLTLIATANQGSEATYESGFVIDKFPISRPNLTFSTLTVSNMSPEDSSIYLCSVEGAAVGGQETQYFGPGTRLLVL.

This clone has more than one count but fewer than ten. The chain links TRBV6-5 to TRBJ2-7; TRBD1 matches at 11 bases. Germline CDR1 reads MNHEY; CDR2 reads SVGAGI. The length of the CDR3 is 15 residues. V was pared by 0 bases and J by 3 bases, with 1 base of the junction left unmatched. CDR3 loop: CASSYSGTGGYEQYF. The CDR3 coding sequence is TGTGCCAGCAGTTACTCCGGGACAGGGGGCTACGAGCAGTACTTC.

This clone was found many times. This chain links TRBV7-9 with TRBJ1-1; unclear D gene. The germline gives CDR1 SEHNR, CDR2 FQNEAQ (reference sequence). The V end was cut by 10 bases, the J end by 5 bases, with 17 bases between. The CDR3 is made up of 13 amino acids. CDR3 DNA sequence: TGTGCCACCGAGAGCAGGTCAAAGACTGAAGCTTTCTTT. Protein: CATESRSKTEAFF.

The rearrangement links TRBV5-1 to TRBJ1-6; D is ambiguous. Trimming cost V 2 bases and J 6 bases, with 9 bases left between them. The CDR3 extends over 14 amino acids. Germline CDR1 and CDR2: SGHRS and YFSETQ. The CDR3 DNA reads TGCGCCAGCAGCTTTTTTCAGGCTAATTCACCCCTCCACTTT. It encodes CASSFFQANSPLHF.

This chain uses TRBV12-5 with TRBJ1-5; weak D call: TRBD1 (6 bases). V dropped 3 bases and J dropped 6 bases, with 9 bases sitting between them. Germline V CDR1 and CDR2: LGHNT, FRNRAP. This CDR3 region has 13 residues. The CDR3 region has the DNA TGTGCTAGTGGTTTCGACAGGCTTCAGCCCCAGCATTTT. This gives the protein CASGFDRLQPQHF.

This clone was picked up many times. This chain joins TRBV7-6 and TRBJ2-7, with 9 bases that match TRBD2. CDR3 length equals 14 residues. The trim removed 4 bases at V and 6 bases at J, leaving 7 bases unmatched. Germline CDR1 and CDR2: SGHVS and FNYEAQ. The CDR3 nucleotides read TGTGCCAGCAGCTCCCTAGCGGGGTGGGGCGAGCAGTACTTC. Its protein product is CASSSLAGWGEQYF.

This clone was counted between two and nine times. V and J are TRBV13 and TRBJ2-2; D unclear. V was shortened by 2 bases and J by 4 bases, with 11 bases between the two germline ends. The CDR3 is 15 amino acids. Looked up from germline, CDR1 is PRHDT and CDR2 is FYEKMQ (reference sequence). CDR3 sequence (DNA): TGTGCCAGCAGCTTATTGTCTACCTTCACCGGGGAGCTGTTTTTT. Protein product: CASSLLSTFTGELFF.

In its sample, this clone was seen once. The rearrangement links TRBV7-9 to TRBJ2-5, with 7 bases that match TRBD2. Germline V gene lookup returns CDR1 SEHNR and CDR2 FQNEAQ (reference sequence). This CDR3 comprises 14 residues. J lost 0 bases, V lost 5 bases, and 3 bases had no gene match. The CDR3 nucleotides are TGTGCCAGCAGCAGCGGACTAGACCAAGAGACCCAGTACTTC. Residues: CASSSGLDQETQYF.

The chain uses TRBV7-2 and TRBJ1-2; D may be TRBD1 (5 bases). The CDR3 loop spans 17 amino acids. The ends were cut back, 1 base at V and 1 base at J, with 16 bases in the middle. Germline V gives CDR1 SGHTA, CDR2 FQGNSA. CDR3 residues: CASSLDLRGSFNYGYTF. In nucleotides, the CDR3 is TGTGCCAGCAGCTTAGACTTGAGGGGCAGCTTTAACTATGGCTACACCTTC.

The chain uses TRBV7-9 and TRBJ1-1; 8 nucleotides match TRBD1. J gave up 4 bases and V 3 bases, and 7 bases lay outside the gene matches. The CDR3 sequence is 15 residues long. Germline CDR1 SEHNR, CDR2 FQNEAQ (reference sequence). CDR3 protein: CASSFRRGLATEAFF. CDR3 in DNA: TGTGCCAGCAGCTTTCGCAGGGGGCTGGCCACTGAAGCTTTCTTT.

In its sample, this clone was seen a few times. V is TRBV6-6 and J is TRBJ2-5, with D perhaps matching TRBD2 (7 bases). This CDR3 is 14 amino acids long. Germline CDR1 reads MNHNY; CDR2 reads SVGAGI (reference sequence). The V and J ends lost 5 bases and 5 bases respectively, with 15 bases between them. In DNA form, the CDR3 reads TGTGCCAGCAGTGACGGGGGGCAGCCGGAGACCCAGTACTTC. Encoded protein: CASSDGGQPETQYF.

Only one count was recorded for this clone. The gene calls are TRBV7-9 and TRBJ1-1; TRBD1 might be the D (6 bases). Germline loops: CDR1 SEHNR, CDR2 FQNEAQ (reference sequence). The CDR3 extends over 13 amino acids. The ends were cut back, 4 bases at V and 7 bases at J, with 13 bases in the middle. The CDR3 nucleotides read TGTGCCAGCAGCTATACAGGGAACCGTGAAGCTTTCTTT. Its protein product is CASSYTGNREAFF.